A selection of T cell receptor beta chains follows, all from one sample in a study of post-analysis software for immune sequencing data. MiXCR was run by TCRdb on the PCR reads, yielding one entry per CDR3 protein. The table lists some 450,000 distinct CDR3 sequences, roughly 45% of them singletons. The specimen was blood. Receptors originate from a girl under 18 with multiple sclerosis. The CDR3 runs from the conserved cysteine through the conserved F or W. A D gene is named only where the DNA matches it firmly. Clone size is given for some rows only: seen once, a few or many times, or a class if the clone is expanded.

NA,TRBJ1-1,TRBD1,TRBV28,CASSGQGGTAFF,TGTGCCAGCTCAGGACAGGGGGGAACAGCTTTCTTT
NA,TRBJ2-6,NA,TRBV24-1,CATSDGVSSGANVLTF,TGTGCCACCAGTGATGGGGTAAGCTCTGGGGCCAACGTCCTGACTTTC
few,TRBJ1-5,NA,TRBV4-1,CASSQGGAGRSNQPQHF,TGCGCCAGCAGCCAAGGCGGGGCGGGCAGGAGCAATCAGCCCCAGCATTTT
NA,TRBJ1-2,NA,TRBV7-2,CASSKESGWNGYTF,TGTGCCAGCAGCAAGGAGTCAGGTTGGAATGGCTACACCTTC
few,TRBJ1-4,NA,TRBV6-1,CASSGDQGLGEKLFF,TGTGCCAGCAGTGGAGACCAGGGGTTAGGTGAAAAACTGTTTTTT
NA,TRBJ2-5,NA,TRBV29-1,CSGDLQGGQETQYF,TGCAGCGGGGATTTACAGGGTGGCCAAGAGACCCAGTACTTC
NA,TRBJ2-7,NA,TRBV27,CASSLSIGSYEQYF,TGTGCCAGCAGTTTATCAATAGGGTCCTACGAGCAGTACTTC
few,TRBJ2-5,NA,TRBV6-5,CASSYSASQETQYF,TGTGCCAGCAGTTACTCTGCTTCCCAAGAGACCCAGTACTTC
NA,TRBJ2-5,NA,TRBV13,CASSLVGDLKETQYF,TGTGCCAGCAGCTTAGTCGGGGACTTAAAAGAGACCCAGTACTTC
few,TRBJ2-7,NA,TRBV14,CASSQTNYEQYF,TGTGCCAGCAGCCAGACAAATTACGAGCAGTACTTC
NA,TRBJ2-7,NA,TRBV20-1,CSARDFRRSYEQYF,TGCAGTGCTAGAGATTTTAGACGGTCCTACGAGCAGTACTTC
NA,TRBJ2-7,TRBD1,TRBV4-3,CASSQGMGQSYEQYF,TGCGCCAGCAGCCAGGGAATGGGACAGTCCTACGAGCAGTACTTC
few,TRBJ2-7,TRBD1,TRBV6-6,CASRSRQGDYEQYF,TGTGCCAGCAGGTCACGACAGGGAGACTACGAGCAGTACTTC
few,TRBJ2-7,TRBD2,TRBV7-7,CASSPSSGSRNNEQYF,TGTGCTAGCAGCCCTAGTAGCGGGAGTCGAAACAATGAGCAGTACTTC
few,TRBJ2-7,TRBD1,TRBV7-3,CASSPGTAGYDEQYF,TGTGCCAGCAGCCCCGGGACAGCAGGTTACGACGAGCAGTACTTC
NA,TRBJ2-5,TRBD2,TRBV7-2,CASSPQRLAGDGETQYF,TGTGCCAGCAGCCCACAAAGACTAGCGGGAGACGGCGAGACCCAGTACTTC
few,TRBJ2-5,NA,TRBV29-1,CSVEVRLKTQYF,TGCAGCGTTGAAGTCCGTCTGAAGACCCAGTACTTC
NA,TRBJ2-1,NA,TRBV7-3,CASSSLSLAPSSYNEQFF,TGTGCCAGCAGCTCCCTCTCCCTAGCACCGAGCTCCTACAATGAGCAGTTCTTC
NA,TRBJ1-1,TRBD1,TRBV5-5,CASSWDRGTEAFF,TGTGCCAGCAGCTGGGACAGGGGCACTGAAGCTTTCTTT
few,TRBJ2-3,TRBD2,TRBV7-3,CASSSASGRNTDTQYF,TGTGCCAGCAGCTCGGCTAGCGGGAGAAACACAGATACGCAGTATTTT
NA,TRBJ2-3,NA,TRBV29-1,CSVEDRGGSTDTQYF,TGCAGCGTTGAAGATCGGGGCGGGAGCACAGATACGCAGTATTTT
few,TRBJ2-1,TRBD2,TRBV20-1,CSARLTSGSSVNEQFF,TGCAGTGCTAGATTGACTAGCGGGAGTTCGGTCAATGAGCAGTTCTTC
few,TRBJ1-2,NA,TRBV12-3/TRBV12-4,CASSFGQLYGYTF,TGTGCCAGCAGTTTCGGACAGCTCTATGGCTACACCTTC
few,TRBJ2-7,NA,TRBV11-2,CASSLPEGEQYF,TGTGCCAGCAGCCTGCCCGAGGGCGAGCAGTACTTC
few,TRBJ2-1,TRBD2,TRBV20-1,CSASGLAGEGSYNEQFF,TGCAGTGCTAGCGGACTAGCGGGAGAGGGGTCCTACAATGAGCAGTTCTTC
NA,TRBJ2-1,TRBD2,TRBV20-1,CSGGTSVNEQFF,TGCAGTGGCGGGACTAGTGTTAATGAGCAGTTCTTC
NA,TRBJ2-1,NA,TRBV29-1,CSGGQGNNEQFF,TGCAGCGGAGGGCAGGGAAACAATGAGCAGTTCTTC